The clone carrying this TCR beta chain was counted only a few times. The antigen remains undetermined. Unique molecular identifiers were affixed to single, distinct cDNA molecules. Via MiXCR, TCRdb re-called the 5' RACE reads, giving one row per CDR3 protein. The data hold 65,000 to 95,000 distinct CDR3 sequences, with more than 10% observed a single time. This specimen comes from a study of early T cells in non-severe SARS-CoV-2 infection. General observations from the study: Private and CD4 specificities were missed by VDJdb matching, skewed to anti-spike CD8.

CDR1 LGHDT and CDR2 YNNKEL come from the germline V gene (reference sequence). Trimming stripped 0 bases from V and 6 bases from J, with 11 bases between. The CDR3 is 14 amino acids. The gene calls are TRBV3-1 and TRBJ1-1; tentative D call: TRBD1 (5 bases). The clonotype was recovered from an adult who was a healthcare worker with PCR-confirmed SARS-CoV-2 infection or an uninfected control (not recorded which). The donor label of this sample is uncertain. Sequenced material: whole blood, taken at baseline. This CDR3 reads CASSQDSGPPEAFF. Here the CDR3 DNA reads TGTGCCAGCAGCCAAGATTCGGGGCCGCCTGAAGCTTTCTTT. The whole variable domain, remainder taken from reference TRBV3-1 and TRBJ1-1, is DTAVSQTPKYLVTQMGNDKSIKCEQNLGHDTMYWYKQDSKKFLKIMFSYNNKELIINETVPNRFSPKSPDKAHLNLHINSLELGDSAVYFCASSQDSGPPEAFFGQGTRLTVV.